This TCR beta chain was identified in a study of blood T cell repertoires in COVID-19. As processed by the authors: Amplification from reference gene primers served as the basis for estimated nucleated cell counts. Some clones are missing from TCRdb's copy, which holds only in-frame ones; the method was immunoSEQ multiplex PCR. The DNA gave D and trimming, while V, J and clone size come from that table. Here the sample spans about 180,000 clones, over 75% being singletons. The CDR3 contains 17 residues. CDR1 SGHNT and CDR2 YYREEE come from the germline V gene (reference sequence). Losses at the gene ends were 0 bases for V and 7 bases for J; bases not matched to a gene: 16.

The sequence came from a human donor with active or convalescent COVID-19. The donor label of this sample is uncertain. V gene TRBV5-4 combines with J gene TRBJ2-7; 7 positions match TRBD1. The sample consisted of peripheral blood. CDR3 amino acids: CASSLGLWTGGRSEQYF. CDR3 in DNA: TGTGCCAGCAGCTTGGGACTATGGACAGGCGGCCGGTCGGAGCAGTACTTC.